The 27 T cell receptor beta chains given below trace back to one sample, sequenced in a study of T cells after yellow fever vaccination (dated by TCRdb to the late 2010s). The library was generated by 5' RACE. Sequencing relied on an Illumina NovaSeq 6000. TCRdb passed the public sequencing reads through fastp at Q25 and MiXCR, retaining productive beta sequences. Records with the same CDR3 protein are collapsed into one entry carrying the most frequent genes and DNA. This sample is represented by about 130,000 distinct CDR3 sequences; around 9.8% of them were singletons. The ten largest clones capture 30% to 40% of the sample. Read against the paper, the sample's treatment or condition label means: live attenuated yellow fever vaccine strain. Sequencing was performed on CD8+ T cells sorted from PBMCs, taken on the day of the yellow fever booster vaccination. The receptors originated from a man between 18 and 29 years old who received the YFV17D yellow fever vaccine.

The chain has TRBV6-5 and TRBJ2-7; no firm D call. The CDR3 is made up of 14 amino acids. In germline, CDR1 is MNHEY, CDR2 SVGAGI. The germline V and J ends were trimmed by 5 bases and 1 base, with 12 bases remaining between them. The CDR3 reads CASSATWGSYEQYF. CDR3 DNA sequence: TGTGCCAGCAGTGCAACCTGGGGTTCCTACGAGCAGTACTTC.

This chain joins TRBV11-2 and TRBJ1-2; possible D gene TRBD1, 6 bases. Trimming removed 5 bases at V and 7 bases at J, with 17 bases between. The CDR3 is made up of 14 amino acids. Germline CDR1 is SGHAT and CDR2 is FQNNGV. CDR3 residues: CASSNPSGTLGYTF. As DNA, the CDR3 is TGTGCCAGCAGCAATCCCTCCGGGACACTTGGCTACACCTTC. The full variable domain, in which reference TRBV11-2 and TRBJ1-2 provide the parts outside the CDR3, is EAGVAQSPRYKIIEKRQSVAFWCNPISGHATLYWYQQILGQGPKLLIQFQNNGVVDDSQLPKDRFSAERLKGVDSTLKIQPAKLEDSAVYLCASSNPSGTLGYTFGSGTRLTVV.

Only a few counts were recorded for this clonotype. The J gene is TRBJ2-3, the V gene TRBV27; 10 bases fit TRBD1. The CDR3 is 14 amino acids. Germline lookup yields CDR1 MNHEY and CDR2 SMNVEV (reference sequence). The V gene end was trimmed by 5 bases and the J gene end by 6 bases; junction bases not matched to a gene: 5. The CDR3 here is CASSTRTGGDTQYF. CDR3 in DNA: TGTGCCAGCAGTACACGGACAGGGGGGGATACGCAGTATTTT.

The table lists this clonotype with many counts. J is TRBJ2-3 and V is TRBV5-1, with D perhaps given as TRBD1 or TRBD2 (6 bases each). V was trimmed by 1 base and J by 1 base, leaving 16 bases between them. The CDR3 is 17 amino acids. Germline assignment: CDR1 SGHRS and CDR2 YFSETQ. The CDR3 bases are TGCGCCAGCAGCTTGAGGGGGACTCTTGCGGGCACAGATACGCAGTATTTT. This gives the protein CASSLRGTLAGTDTQYF.

The rearrangement uses TRBV7-9 and TRBJ2-5; 9 bases are shared with TRBD2. Germline V CDR1 and CDR2: SEHNR, FQNEAQ (reference sequence). V lost 1 base, J lost 4 bases, and 4 bases stayed unmatched. The CDR3 has 15 amino acids. The CDR3 DNA sequence: TGTGCCAGCAGCTTAGTCCGACTAGCGGTAGAGACCCAGTACTTC. It translates to CASSLVRLAVETQYF.

This clonotype was counted between two and nine times. The rearrangement joins TRBV10-2 to TRBJ1-6; 9 bases align to TRBD1. The junction had 4 bases not matched to a gene; V was cut back by 5 bases and J by 8 bases. CDR3 length: 14 residues. CDR1 is WSHSY and CDR2 is SAAADI in the germline V gene. In DNA, the CDR3 is TGCGCCAGCAGTCTGGACAGGGGATATTCACCCCTCCACTTT. Residues: CASSLDRGYSPLHF.

This clonotype was recorded many times. The chain uses TRBV20-1 and TRBJ1-1, with 9 positions matching TRBD1. J gave up 4 bases and V 2 bases, and 8 bases lay outside the gene matches. CDR3 length: 15 residues. Germline V gives CDR1 DFQATT, CDR2 SNEGSKA (reference sequence). As DNA, the CDR3 is TGCAGTGCTAGAAATGGGGACAGGGAGGTCACTGAAGCTTTCTTT. Protein product: CSARNGDREVTEAFF.

This clonotype appeared a few times. The rearrangement uses TRBV2 and TRBJ2-3; D remains unclear. This CDR3 has 14 residues. Germline lookup yields CDR1 SNHLY and CDR2 FYNNEI. The ends were cut back, 3 bases at V and 1 base at J, with 8 bases in the middle. Written as DNA, the CDR3 is TGTGCCAGCAGTGACCCCCTAGGCACAGATACGCAGTATTTT. It yields the protein CASSDPLGTDTQYF.

At least ten counts were recorded for this clonotype. V is TRBV29-1 and J is TRBJ2-7, with D possibly being TRBD2 (6 bases). V was pared by 3 bases and J by 4 bases, with 13 bases between. Per the germline V gene, CDR1 is SQVTM and CDR2 is ANQGSEA. The CDR3 has 13 amino acids. The CDR3 sequence: CSVDPEGGYEQYF. The DNA of the CDR3 is TGCAGCGTTGATCCGGAGGGCGGGTACGAGCAGTACTTC.

The V and J genes are TRBV11-2 and TRBJ2-3, with TRBD2 matching over 12 bases. Germline V gene lookup returns CDR1 SGHAT and CDR2 FQNNGV. CDR3 length equals 17 residues. V lost 5 bases, J lost 7 bases, and 13 bases stayed unmatched. Written as DNA, the CDR3 is TGTGCCAGCAGCCCCTATCCTAGCGGGGGGGCCTTATATACGCAGTATTTT. As protein: CASSPYPSGGALYTQYF.

In its sample, this clonotype was seen a few times. V gene TRBV15 combines with J gene TRBJ2-2, with TRBD2 as a possible D gene (5 bases). Germline-derived CDR1 and CDR2 are LNHNV and YYDKDF (reference sequence). Trimming took 0 bases from V and 6 from J, leaving 17 bases between them. This CDR3 comprises 17 residues. CDR3 sequence reads: CATSRDPQRGPPGELFF. Written as DNA, the CDR3 is TGTGCCACCAGCAGAGATCCCCAACGGGGTCCTCCCGGGGAGCTGTTTTTT.

This clonotype was counted between two and nine times. The V gene is TRBV20-1, the J gene TRBJ1-5, with D perhaps matching TRBD1 (5 bases). The ends were cut back, 5 bases at V and 10 bases at J, with 21 bases in the middle. Germline V lookup: CDR1 DFQATT, CDR2 SNEGSKA (reference sequence). CDR3 length: 14 residues. The CDR3 nucleotides read TGCAGTGCTTTCCTCCGGGACGCCGGAAAACCCCAGCATTTT. It yields the protein CSAFLRDAGKPQHF.

The V gene is TRBV29-1, the J gene TRBJ2-3; D is undetermined. The ends were cut back, 3 bases at V and 1 base at J, with 8 bases in the middle. Germline-derived CDR1 and CDR2 are SQVTM and ANQGSEA. This CDR3 comprises 13 residues. The CDR3 sequence: CSVDSTGTDTQYF. In DNA, the CDR3 is TGCAGCGTTGATAGCACAGGCACAGATACGCAGTATTTT.

CDR3 bases: TGTGCCAGCAGTGCCACTAGCGGGGGGGCAGATACGCAGTATTTT. Encoded protein: CASSATSGGADTQYF. The gene calls are TRBV27 and TRBJ2-3, with TRBD2 matching 13 bases. The CDR3 runs 15 residues. Germline V lookup: CDR1 MNHEY, CDR2 SMNVEV (reference sequence). Trimming took 5 bases from V and 4 from J; bases not matched to a gene: 3.

This clonotype has only a few counts. The rearrangement uses TRBV21-1 and TRBJ1-1. TRBV21-1 is an annotated pseudogene. This CDR3 contains 15 residues. The DNA for the CDR3 is TGTGCCAGCAGCTTGGGAACACCTGGGAACACTGAAGCTTTCTTT. This codes for CASSLGTPGNTEAFF.

J is TRBJ2-5 and V is TRBV4-1; 8 bases agree with TRBD2. The length of the CDR3 is 18 residues. The germline V gene encodes CDR1 MGHRA and CDR2 YSYEKL. Unmatched junction bases numbered 17, after V lost 3 bases and J lost 5 bases. The CDR3 DNA reads TGCGCCAGCAGCCACGGTGTTGGTAGCGGGGCCTCCGGGGAGACCCAGTACTTC. This translates into CASSHGVGSGASGETQYF.

This chain joins TRBV12-3 or TRBV12-4 and TRBJ1-5; D might be TRBD1 (6 bases). The V gene lost 4 bases and the J gene lost 7 bases, with 11 bases spanning the gap. The CDR3 spans 13 residues. CDR3 sequence reads: CASSYGGRQPQHF. The CDR3 region has the DNA TGTGCCAGCAGTTACGGGGGCCGACAGCCCCAGCATTTT.

V and J are TRBV28 and TRBJ2-1, with 7 bases fitting TRBD1. Unmatched junction bases numbered 12, after V lost 11 bases and J lost 8 bases. Germline lookup yields CDR1 MDHEN and CDR2 SYDVKM. The CDR3 spans 13 residues. DNA of the CDR3: TGTGCCGGCCAGTCGACACAGGGGTATGAGCAGTTCTTC. Protein: CAGQSTQGYEQFF.

This clonotype appeared a few times. Here the CDR3 reads CASSLFAADRAAFF. CDR3 DNA sequence: TGTGCCAGCAGTTTATTCGCCGCTGACAGGGCCGCTTTCTTT. The chain uses TRBV27 and TRBJ1-1; 7 bases agree with TRBD1. V was pared by 1 base and J by 11 bases, with 10 bases of the junction left unmatched. The V gene's germline CDR1 is MNHEY and CDR2 SMNVEV (reference sequence). The CDR3 runs to 14 residues.

The V call is TRBV7-9, the J call TRBJ2-1; maybe TRBD1 (6 bases). The CDR3 spans 15 residues. V was clipped by 3 bases and J by 2 bases, with 11 bases between them. Germline V lookup: CDR1 SEHNR, CDR2 FQNEAQ (reference sequence). Written as DNA, the CDR3 is TGTGCCAGCAGCTTGACGACAGGTCCCTACAATGAGCAGTTCTTC. It codes for CASSLTTGPYNEQFF.

A few counts support this clonotype. J is TRBJ1-1 and V is TRBV20-1; D is uncertain. Germline lookup yields CDR1 DFQATT and CDR2 SNEGSKA (reference sequence). The CDR3 spans 15 residues. Between the trimmed V and J ends, which lost 1 base and 0 bases, there was a span of 12 bases. The CDR3 DNA reads as TGCAGTGCTAGAGTTATGCGGGTTCTGAACACTGAAGCTTTCTTT. It encodes CSARVMRVLNTEAFF.

This clonotype was seen at least ten times. The chain is built from TRBV7-8 and TRBJ2-1, with 7 bases that match TRBD1. The germline V gene has CDR1 SGHVS and CDR2 FQNEAQ. The V segment lost 0 bases and the J segment 4 bases; nucleotides outside the gene matches: 12. The CDR3 is 18 residues long. The CDR3 loop reads CASSLASQGNLWYNEQFF. Written as DNA, the CDR3 is TGTGCCAGCAGCTTAGCCTCACAGGGGAACTTGTGGTACAATGAGCAGTTCTTC.

This clonotype appeared a few times. The chain recombines TRBV20-1 with TRBJ2-4; the D is unclear. This CDR3 spans 12 amino acids. V gave up 3 bases and J gave up 4 bases, with 7 bases separating them. Germline V gene lookup returns CDR1 DFQATT and CDR2 SNEGSKA (reference sequence). Here the CDR3 DNA reads TGCAGTGCTAGCCCCTTAAAAAACATTCAGTACTTC. Translated, it gives CSASPLKNIQYF.

The chain couples TRBV12-3 or TRBV12-4 to TRBJ2-1; TRBD1 aligns across 8 bases. V trimming: 5 bases; J trimming: 5 bases; junction bases outside the gene matches: 11. CDR3 length: 16 residues. The CDR3 nucleotides are TGTGCCAGCAGTCCCCGAATAACACAGGGGGACAATGAGCAGTTCTTC. Its translation is CASSPRITQGDNEQFF.

The rearrangement uses TRBV27 and TRBJ2-1; 8 bases line up with TRBD1. Looked up from germline, CDR1 is MNHEY and CDR2 is SMNVEV (reference sequence). After removal of 6 bases from V and 9 bases from J, the junction contained 4 bases not matched to a gene. The CDR3 is 12 amino acids. For the CDR3, the DNA is TGTGCCAGCAGCTGGACAGGGTTTGAGCAGTTCTTC. Residues: CASSWTGFEQFF.

This clonotype was seen repeatedly, ten times or more. The rearrangement uses TRBV6-5 and TRBJ2-5; D may be TRBD1 (6 bases). Germline V lookup: CDR1 MNHEY, CDR2 SVGAGI. The CDR3 is 16 residues long. The V gene lost 2 bases and the J gene lost 2 bases, with 15 bases spanning the gap. This chain's CDR3 is CASSYTVRGLQETQYF. CDR3 sequence (DNA): TGTGCCAGCAGTTACACGGTCAGGGGATTACAAGAGACCCAGTACTTC.

This chain joins TRBV20-1 and TRBJ1-5, with D possibly matching TRBD1 (5 bases). The CDR3 length is 15 residues. Germline V CDR1 and CDR2: DFQATT, SNEGSKA (reference sequence). Between the trimmed V and J ends, which lost 6 bases and 5 bases, there was a span of 20 bases. Written as DNA, the CDR3 is TGCAGTGCCGCCGCGGGGACTATAACTGATCAGCCCCAGCATTTT. Translated: CSAAAGTITDQPQHF.